This T cell receptor (beta chain) originates from a study of shared clonotypes between healthy human individuals. Across the study: For every donor, three CD4 naive, three CD4 memory, two CD8 naive and one CD8 memory plates were used.

Germline V CDR1 and CDR2: LNHDA, SQIVND (reference sequence). The CDR3 has 16 residues. Naive-designated CD8 cells lacked CD45RO, were positively enriched for CCR7, and omitted terminally differentiated effector memory CD45RA+ cells. All donors qualified as healthy HIV-negative adults and had experienced no recent acute infections or vaccinations. About this clone: One junction end does not reproduce the germline sequence, and a read error may be involved.

Original data processing: Because ImmunoSEQ provided only junction sequences with no quality scores, the filtering differed. Assay: immunoSEQ multiplex PCR; the TCRdb copy retains only in-frame clones and omits some. That table furnishes V, J and clone size, whereas the DNA furnished D and trimming. The sample yields over 2,000,000 clones, roughly 93% seen once. The sequence was obtained from a man in his late teens or twenties in good health. Some clones in this sample may be carry-over from other donors' samples. Sequenced material: naive CD8+ T cells from PBMCs. The genes are TRBV19 and TRBJ1-1; no clear D gene. The CDR3 is CASSIDGEQTNAEAFF. In DNA, the CDR3 is TGTGCCAGTAGTATAGATGGGGAACAGACGAACGCTGAAGCTTTCTTT.